These 14 T cell receptor beta chains share one sample of origin, sequenced in a study of blood T cell repertoires in COVID-19. The repertoire was sequenced with immunoSEQ multiplex PCR; TCRdb's copy has only in-frame clones and lacks some. In the table there are about 270,000 clones, around 90% of which are singletons. The sample was PBMCs or T cells enriched from blood (not recorded which). The receptors originated from a woman aged 40 to 49 with acute COVID-19.

This sequence joins TRBV11-3 and TRBJ2-2; 7 bases agree with TRBD2. The trim removed 7 bases at V and 2 bases at J, leaving 16 bases unmatched. Germline lookup yields CDR1 SGHNT and CDR2 YENEEA. The CDR3 runs to 18 residues. The CDR3 coding sequence is TGTGCCAGCACCTTGGGGGGGTGGAAGGGGCCAAACACCGGGGAGCTGTTTTTT. It encodes CASTLGGWKGPNTGELFF. Looking up the rest from reference TRBV11-3 and TRBJ2-2 gives the full variable domain: EAGVVQSPRYKIIEKKQPVAFWCNPISGHNTLYWYLQNLGQGPELLIRYENEEAVDDSQLPKDRFSAERLKGVDSTLKIQPAELGDSAVYLCASTLGGWKGPNTGELFFGEGSRLTVL.

This chain links TRBV4-1 with TRBJ2-1; 8 bases are shared with TRBD2. V shed 4 bases, J shed 6 bases, and the junction held 17 bases outside the gene matches. The CDR3 is 18 amino acids. The germline V gene has CDR1 MGHRA and CDR2 YSYEKL. DNA for the CDR3: TGCGCCAGCAGCCTCCAACCGCCGGGACTAGTAGGGCGCAATGAGCAGTTCTTC. Residues: CASSLQPPGLVGRNEQFF.

This chain uses TRBV21-1 with TRBJ2-7; TRBD1, the table's D call, lacks a check against the DNA. TRBV21-1 is a pseudogene segment. The CDR3 sequence is 18 residues long. CDR3 DNA sequence: TGTGCCAGCAGCAGGAAAATCGGGACAGGGGGAAGGGCCTACGAGCAGTACTTC. Translation: CASSRKIGTGGRAYEQYF.

The chain is built from TRBV12-5 and TRBJ2-3, with unresolved D. CDR1 and CDR2 (germline): LGHNT, FRNRAP. The CDR3 extends over 16 amino acids. V was clipped by 0 bases and J by 0 bases, with 10 bases between them. The CDR3 region has the DNA TGTGCTAGTGGTTTGGTAGACACGTCTAGCACAGATACGCAGTATTTT. Encoded protein: CASGLVDTSSTDTQYF. The full variable domain, with the rest looked up from reference TRBV12-5 and TRBJ2-3, is DARVTQTPRHKVTEMGQEVTMRCQPILGHNTVFWYRQTMMQGLELLAYFRNRAPLDDSGMPKDRFSAEMPDATLATLKIQPSEPRDSAVYFCASGLVDTSSTDTQYFGPGTRLTVL.

V is TRBV12-3 or TRBV12-4 and J is TRBJ1-5, with 7 bases that match TRBD1. Trimming removed 5 bases from V and 7 bases from J; junction bases left unmatched: 5. The CDR3 is 13 amino acids. The chain's CDR3 is CASSRQGGQPQHF. As DNA, the CDR3 is TGTGCCAGCAGTAGACAGGGTGGCCAGCCCCAGCATTTT.

The chain couples TRBV11-2 to TRBJ1-6; TRBD1 matches at 7 bases. This CDR3 contains 16 residues. Germline-derived CDR1 and CDR2 are SGHAT and FQNNGV. Trimming at V came to 1 base and at J to 5 bases, leaving 5 bases not matched to a gene. Written as DNA, the CDR3 is TGTGCCAGCAGCTTAGGGGTGACAGGGAATAATTCACCCCTCCACTTT. This encodes CASSLGVTGNNSPLHF.

The CDR3, as DNA: TGTGCCAGCAGCGAGGGTGGAGGGATGAGGTACGAGCAGTACTTC. This gives the protein CASSEGGGMRYEQYF. V usage is TRBV2 and J usage is TRBJ2-7, with D possibly matching TRBD2 (6 bases). V lost 6 bases to trimming and J lost 4 bases, with 19 bases between them. Looked up from germline, CDR1 is SNHLY and CDR2 is FYNNEI. The CDR3 length is 15 residues.

The rearrangement links TRBV7-3 to TRBJ1-2; no clear D gene. The CDR3 length is 13 residues. CDR1 is SGHTA and CDR2 is FQGTGA in the germline V gene. V lost 3 bases and J 7 bases, leaving 12 bases between the germline ends. Here the CDR3 reads CASSLPIVGGYTF. As DNA, the CDR3 is TGTGCCAGCAGCTTGCCGATAGTCGGTGGCTACACCTTC.

The chain carries TRBV4-2 and TRBJ2-2; 8 bases align to TRBD1. The CDR3 consists of 16 residues. From germline, CDR1 is LGHNA and CDR2 YNFKEQ. V lost 0 bases and J lost 9; bases outside the gene matches: 9. This CDR3 is CASSQEKQGDARELFF. CDR3 in DNA: TGTGCCAGCAGCCAAGAGAAACAGGGGGATGCGAGGGAGCTGTTTTTT.

This chain joins TRBV10-3 and TRBJ1-1; possibly TRBD1 for D (6 bases). V was cut by 10 bases and J by 0 bases, with 12 bases left in between. The length of the CDR3 is 13 residues. The V gene's germline CDR1 is ENHRY and CDR2 SYGVKD. For the CDR3, the DNA is TGTGCCACTGTAGGGGGTATGAACACTGAAGCTTTCTTT. Translating it yields CATVGGMNTEAFF.

This rearrangement joins TRBV11-2 to TRBJ2-1, with TRBD2 matching 9 bases. After removal of 3 bases from V and 7 bases from J, the junction contained 7 bases not matched to a gene. The CDR3 spans 15 residues. Germline CDR1 SGHAT, CDR2 FQNNGV. Written as DNA, the CDR3 is TGTGCCAGCAGCTTTCCCAGCGGGGGGACTAATGAGCAGTTCTTC. The encoded protein is CASSFPSGGTNEQFF.

The gene calls are TRBV2 and TRBJ1-2; TRBD1 aligns across 8 bases. This CDR3 is built from 15 residues. With 6 bases clipped from V and 4 bases from J, the junction kept 10 bases outside the gene matches. Germline CDR1 is SNHLY and CDR2 is FYNNEI. This chain's CDR3 is CASSMDRDKTYGYTF. CDR3 bases: TGTGCCAGCAGCATGGACAGGGATAAGACCTATGGCTACACCTTC.

This sequence joins TRBV19 and TRBJ2-1; TRBD2 aligns across 9 bases. The CDR3 is made up of 15 amino acids. The germline CDR1 and CDR2 sequences are LNHDA and SQIVND (reference sequence). V dropped 5 bases and J dropped 7; count of bases not matched to a gene: 9. Written as DNA, the CDR3 is TGTGCCAGTAGTTCGGGACTAGCAACGGGGAATGAGCAGTTCTTC. Its translation is CASSSGLATGNEQFF.

The chain employs TRBV24-1 and TRBJ2-1; 11 bases fit TRBD1. The CDR3 sequence is 16 residues long. The ends lost 4 bases at V and 6 bases at J; junction bases unmatched: 7. Germline assignment: CDR1 KGHDR and CDR2 SFDVKD. CDR3 residues: CATSDRGTGGGNEQFF. The CDR3 DNA follows: TGTGCCACCAGTGACCGCGGGACAGGGGGAGGCAATGAGCAGTTCTTC.